This T cell receptor (beta chain) was obtained from a study of response to subunit inactivated influenza vaccine. MiXCR, applied by TCRdb to the RT-PCR reads, yields one record per CDR3 protein. The table shows 500,000 to 700,000 distinct CDR3 sequences, with under 30% occurring only once. The trim removed 4 bases at V and 5 bases at J, leaving 7 bases unmatched. CDR3 length equals 16 residues. From germline, CDR1 is SGHTA and CDR2 FQGNSA. This clonotype was observed a handful of times. A further study also used this sample, focusing on T cells expressing NK-cell markers. That paper states: UMIs accompanied the 5'RACE template switching by which TCR beta cDNA was made. Seven donors tested HCMV-seropositive and one tested seronegative among the eight sequenced. The contribution of dominant NKG2C+ clonotypes to CD8+ T cells in six donors was roughly 1.0-7.5%.

The clonotype originates from a man in his forties or fifties who received an inactivated influenza vaccine. The V call is TRBV7-2, the J call TRBJ1-6; TRBD1 matches at 8 bases. The sequences come from CD4+ T cells sorted from PBMCs, collected 11 to 12 days after vaccination. The CDR3 DNA is TGTGCCAGCAGCTCGTCTTGGACAGGGAATAATTCACCCCTCCACTTT. Translation: CASSSSWTGNNSPLHF.